This TCR beta chain was recorded in a study of response to subunit inactivated influenza vaccine. The CDR3 has 13 amino acids. V lost 10 bases and J lost 7, with 17 bases in between. From germline, CDR1 is ENHRY and CDR2 SYGVKD. This clonotype appeared many times. MiXCR, run by TCRdb on the RT-PCR reads, gives a single entry per CDR3 protein. In the table there are about 240,000 distinct CDR3 sequences, roughly an eighth of which are singletons. The chain has TRBV10-3 and TRBJ2-1; unclear D gene. Here the sequenced sample was non-naive T cells sorted from PBMCs, taken less than 15 days before vaccination. The TCR was taken from a man aged 50 to 60 who received an inactivated influenza vaccine. The CDR3 region is CATRPRQGNEQFF. Written as DNA, the CDR3 is TGTGCCACTCGCCCACGACAAGGGAATGAGCAGTTCTTC.